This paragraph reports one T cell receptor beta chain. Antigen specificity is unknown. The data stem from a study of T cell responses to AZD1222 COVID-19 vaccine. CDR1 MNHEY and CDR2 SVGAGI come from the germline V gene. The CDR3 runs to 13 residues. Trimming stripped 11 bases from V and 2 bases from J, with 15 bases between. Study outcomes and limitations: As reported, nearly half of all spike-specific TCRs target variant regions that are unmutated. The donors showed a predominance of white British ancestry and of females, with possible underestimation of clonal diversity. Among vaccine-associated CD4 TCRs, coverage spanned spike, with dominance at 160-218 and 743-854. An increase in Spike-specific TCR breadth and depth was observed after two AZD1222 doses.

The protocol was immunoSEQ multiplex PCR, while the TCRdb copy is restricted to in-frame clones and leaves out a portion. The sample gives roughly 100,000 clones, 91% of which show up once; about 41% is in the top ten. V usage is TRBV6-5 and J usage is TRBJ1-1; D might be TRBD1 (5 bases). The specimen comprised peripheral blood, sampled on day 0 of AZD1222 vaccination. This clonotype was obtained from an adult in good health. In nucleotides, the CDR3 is TGTGCCGGCCGGAGGACACCTAACACTGAAGCTTTCTTT. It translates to CAGRRTPNTEAFF.